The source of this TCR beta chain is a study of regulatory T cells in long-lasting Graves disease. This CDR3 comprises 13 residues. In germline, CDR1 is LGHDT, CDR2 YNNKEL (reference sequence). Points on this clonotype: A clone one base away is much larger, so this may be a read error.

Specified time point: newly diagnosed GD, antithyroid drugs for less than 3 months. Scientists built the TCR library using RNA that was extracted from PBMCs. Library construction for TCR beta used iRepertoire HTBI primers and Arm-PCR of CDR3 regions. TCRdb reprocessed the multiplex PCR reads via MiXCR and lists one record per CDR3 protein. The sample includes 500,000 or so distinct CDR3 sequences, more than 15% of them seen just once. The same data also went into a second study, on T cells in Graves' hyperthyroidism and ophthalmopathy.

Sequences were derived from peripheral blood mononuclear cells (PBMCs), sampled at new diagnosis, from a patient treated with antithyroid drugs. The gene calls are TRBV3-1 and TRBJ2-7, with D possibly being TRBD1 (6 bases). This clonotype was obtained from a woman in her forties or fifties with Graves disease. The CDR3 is CASSRGTRYERYF. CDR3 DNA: TGTGCCAGCAGCCGAGGGACAAGATACGAGCGGTACTTC.